This T cell receptor (beta chain) was sequenced during a study of monozygotic twins with inflammatory bowel disease (dated by TCRdb to the late 2010s). Context from the whole study: The full study comprised some 30 monozygotic twin pairs: nine German pairs (four IBD-concordant, five IBD-discordant) and 19 IBD-discordant Danish pairs. Disease-associated traits were sought mainly through comparisons between IBD patients and their genetically identical healthy co-twins within discordant pairs. Each individual had, on average, about 151 000 unique TCRalpha sequences and 181 000 unique TCRbeta sequences available for analysis.

To prepare the library, 5' RACE was applied. The input for every TCR library was around 3.5 ug of total RNA. cDNA was synthesized with SMARTScribe reverse transcriptase in eight separate reactions per sample. During cDNA synthesis, template switching was used to introduce unique molecular identifiers that contained a 6-nucleotide sample barcode. Amplification of TCRalpha and TCRbeta cDNA involved two nested PCRs of approximately 16 and 10 cycles, and each PCR was followed by bead purification. Before amplification, cDNA was treated with uracil DNA-glycosylase and purified using the QIAquick PCR purification kit. The second PCR was the step at which Illumina TruSeq-compatible adapters and sample-specific barcodes were added. TapeStation and Qubit were used to check library quality and concentration, and 5 ng of each library was pooled. The pooled libraries were sequenced with 2 x 100 bp reads and custom sequencing primers on an Illumina HiSeq2500 single-index Rapid Run. The authors' pipeline ran thus. MiGEC version 1.2.6 was used for UMI-based consensus assembly to correct PCR and sequencing errors. MiXCR version 2.1.1 handled V(D)J alignment, clonotype assembly and CDR3 extraction. To normalise gene usage, clonotype sharing and MAIT/NKT TCR abundance, the top 1000, 10 000 and 20 000 clonotypes in each sample were analysed. After downsampling to 27 000 UMIs, diversity was calculated as the inverse Simpson index using the vegan R package. Paired Mann-Whitney U tests on discordant twin pairs were used, with Benjamini-Hochberg multiple-testing correction. TCRdb reprocessed the reads and provides one entry for every CDR3 protein sequence; no DNA is given. The V and J calls here are based on TCRdb, not the publication. This sample's table contains about 350,000 distinct CDR3 sequences. The ten top clones hold under 2.5% of the sample.

What the study reported, not specific to this receptor: Because patients were on differing immunosuppressive treatments, the repertoires may have picked up extra background noise and inter-individual variability. No difference in repertoire similarity was observed between concordant and discordant twins, possibly owing to limited statistical power. The analysis was unable to tell different T cell subtypes apart. Fewer clonotypes were shared with other individuals by IBD patients than by healthy twins, most markedly in patients showing signs of disease activity. A decrease in TCRbeta repertoire diversity, as measured by inverse Simpson index, was observed in IBD patients compared with their healthy co-twins. The results gave no support for a single strong signal or clonotype linked to IBD.

CDR1 and CDR2, per the germline V gene, are SGHRS and YFSETQ. Including the terminal cysteine and phenylalanine, the CDR3 comprises 15 residues. No DNA has been recorded. Comment on this clonotype: Its cognate antigen has yet to be identified.

From each donor, a roughly 2.5 ml peripheral blood sample was drawn into PAXgene tubes and stored at -80 degrees C. Total RNA was isolated from whole blood with the PAXgene blood miRNA kit on an automated QIAcube, without T cell sorting. Peripheral blood from monozygotic twin pairs, either concordant or discordant for inflammatory bowel disease, underwent deep TCRalpha and TCRbeta repertoire profiling that used unique molecular barcoding. Smoking habits were recorded for all twin pairs, with individuals classified as current, former or never smokers. The sequence is built from TRBV5-1 and TRBJ2-2. Material for sequencing was blood. The sequence came from a human donor with ulcerative colitis or Crohn's disease, or a healthy co-twin of an affected twin (not recorded which). For the CDR3, the sequence is CASSLEYPTAGELFF. When the CDR3 is completed using the reference TRBV5-1 and TRBJ2-2 genes on either side, the full variable domain is KAGVTQTPRYLIKTRGQQVTLSCSPISGHRSVSWYQQTPGQGLQFLFEYFSETQRNKGNFPGRFSGRQFSNSRSEMNVSTLELGDSALYLCASSLEYPTAGELFFGEGSRLTVL.